Listed here is a single T cell receptor beta chain. Its matching antigen is unknown. CDR1 and CDR2 (germline): SNHLY, FYNNEI. This CDR3 spans 17 amino acids. V was pared by 6 bases and J by 2 bases, with 20 bases between. This table comes from immunoSEQ multiplex PCR, and its TCRdb copy is limited to in-frame clones, with some not included. The sample lists about 60,000 clones, about 85% occurring once. This entry comes from a study of a mutant IDH1 vaccine in newly diagnosed glioma. Study context: Visits designated V12 and V13 were conducted at weeks 35 and 47, respectively.

Time point defined: week 35, safety follow-up. Vaccine doses each comprised 300 ug of mutant IDH1 20-mer peptide, with topical imiquimod. J is TRBJ1-5 and V is TRBV2, with D possibly matching TRBD1 (6 bases). The source of this sequence is a man aged 25 to 45 with glioma. Specimen: PBMCs, collected from a glioma patient whose treatment included an IDH1 peptide vaccine. In DNA, the CDR3 is TGTGCCAGCAGCGCCTTCCGGACAGCTACGGGCAATCAGCCCCAGCATTTT. This encodes CASSAFRTATGNQPQHF.